This is a list of T cell receptor beta chains from one sample in a study of PD-1 blockade in mismatch repair-deficient tumors. Repertoires were generated with immunoSEQ multiplex PCR, while TCRdb's copy carries only in-frame clones and drops some. The sample has about 60,000 clones, around 88% seen once. The sequenced sample was peripheral blood, obtained 52 weeks after starting pembrolizumab. The receptors come from an adult with mismatch repair-deficient cancer. The CDR3 runs from the conserved cysteine through the conserved F or W. A D gene is named only where the DNA matches it firmly. Not all rows give a size; the values are once, few, many and, for expanded clones, a class.

J gene | V gene | clone size | D gene | CDR3 protein | CDR3 DNA
TRBJ2-3 | TRBV4-2 | once | - | CASSQATATYTQYF | TGTGCCAGCAGCCAAGCCACGGCCACTTATACGCAGTATTTT
TRBJ1-5 | TRBV30 | - | TRBD1 | CAWNRGLQPQHF | TGTGCCTGGAACAGGGGGCTTCAGCCCCAGCATTTT
TRBJ2-3 | TRBV7-2 | - | TRBD2 | CASSLGAGGPGDTQYF | TGTGCCAGCAGCTTAGGAGCGGGAGGGCCGGGAGATACGCAGTATTTT
TRBJ2-1 | TRBV13 | - | - | CASSHREGESSYNEQFF | TGTGCCAGCAGCCACCGCGAAGGAGAAAGCTCCTACAATGAGCAGTTCTTC
TRBJ2-5 | TRBV4-1 | - | TRBD1 | CASSSGTAVQETQYF | TGCGCCAGCAGCTCCGGGACAGCCGTCCAAGAGACCCAGTACTTC
TRBJ2-1 | TRBV9 | - | TRBD1 | CASSVTTLAGTGAWIYEQFF | TGTGCCAGCAGCGTTACTACCCTGGCCGGGACAGGGGCCTGGATTTATGAGCAGTTCTTC
TRBJ1-3 | TRBV30 | - | TRBD1 | CAWSVVVDGQGPGNTIYF | TGTGCCTGGAGTGTAGTGGTGGATGGACAGGGCCCTGGAAACACCATATATTTT
TRBJ2-1 | TRBV11-2 | - | - | CASSLGGAGEQFF | TGTGCCAGCAGCTTAGGGGGGGCGGGTGAGCAGTTCTTC
TRBJ1-2 | TRBV19 | - | TRBD1 | CASSPSTGFYGYTF | TGTGCCAGTAGTCCGTCGACAGGGTTCTATGGCTACACCTTC
TRBJ1-5 | TRBV19 | - | - | CASRLGRQPQHF | TGTGCCAGTAGGCTCGGGAGGCAGCCCCAGCATTTT
TRBJ2-7 | TRBV5-4 | - | TRBD1 | CASSTAEGQASYEQYF | TGTGCCAGCAGCACGGCCGAGGGACAGGCCTCCTACGAGCAGTACTTC
TRBJ2-7 | TRBV5-1 | - | TRBD1 | CASSYGQGWVYEQYF | TGCGCCAGCAGCTATGGACAGGGTTGGGTCTACGAGCAGTACTTC
TRBJ2-7 | TRBV4-2 | - | - | CASSPMEQSHEQYF | TGTGCCAGCAGCCCCATGGAACAGTCCCACGAGCAGTACTTC
TRBJ2-5 | TRBV27 | once | - | CASRPIDQETQYF | TGTGCCAGCAGACCGATCGACCAAGAGACCCAGTACTTC
TRBJ2-7 | TRBV14 | few | - | CASSQVPVEQYF | TGTGCCAGCAGCCAAGTCCCCGTCGAGCAGTACTTC
TRBJ2-7 | TRBV29-1 | - | TRBD1 | CSVRTGQSTYEQYF | TGCAGCGTAAGAACGGGACAGTCTACCTACGAGCAGTACTTC
TRBJ1-3 | TRBV18 | - | - | CASSPGFLLGNTIYF | TGTGCCAGCTCACCGGGATTTTTGCTTGGAAACACCATATATTTT
TRBJ2-7 | TRBV29-1 | - | - | CSVTGTGAGEQYF | TGCAGCGTGACCGGGACGGGAGCAGGGGAGCAGTACTTC
TRBJ2-5 | TRBV15 | - | TRBD1 | CATSSTGEKRQETQYF | TGTGCCACCAGCAGTACAGGGGAAAAGAGGCAAGAGACCCAGTACTTC
TRBJ2-7 | TRBV7-2 | - | - | CASSLGVPEQYF | TGTGCCAGCAGCTTAGGAGTCCCCGAGCAGTACTTC
TRBJ1-5 | TRBV6-6 | - | - | CASRQDGNQPQHF | TGTGCCAGCAGACAGGACGGGAATCAGCCCCAGCATTTT
TRBJ2-7 | TRBV19 | once | TRBD2 | CASSDGTRYEQYF | TGTGCCAGTAGTGACGGGACTAGGTACGAGCAGTACTTC
TRBJ2-3 | TRBV5-1 | once | TRBD2 | CASSRTRSEGDTQYF | TGCGCCAGCAGCCGGACTAGATCGGAAGGAGATACGCAGTATTTT
TRBJ2-5 | TRBV30 | - | - | CAWSVSKETQYF | TGTGCCTGGAGTGTATCGAAAGAGACCCAGTACTTC
TRBJ2-1 | TRBV4-2 | - | - | CASSQGPGSPSYNEQFF | TGTGCCAGCAGCCAAGGACCAGGGTCCCCCTCCTACAATGAGCAGTTCTTC
TRBJ2-7 | TRBV4-3 | once | - | CASSQFDSLAYEQYF | TGCGCCAGCAGCCAATTCGACAGTCTTGCGTACGAGCAGTACTTC
TRBJ2-7 | TRBV10-2 | few | - | CASSDREEQYF | TGCGCCAGCAGTGACAGGGAAGAGCAGTACTTC
TRBJ1-2 | TRBV6-5 | - | - | CASSYSTGATGYTF | TGTGCCAGCAGTTACTCTACCGGGGCTACTGGCTACACCTTC
TRBJ1-2 | TRBV27 | - | - | CASSLSRGSNYGYTF | TGTGCCAGCAGTTTATCGCGGGGTTCCAACTATGGCTACACCTTC
TRBJ2-3 | TRBV15 | - | TRBD1 | CATSRPGTGRADTQYF | TGTGCCACCAGCAGACCCGGGACAGGCCGGGCAGATACGCAGTATTTT
TRBJ2-1 | TRBV7-9 | - | - | CASSFSGSADEQFF | TGTGCCAGCAGCTTTTCGGGCTCCGCGGATGAGCAGTTCTTC
TRBJ1-4 | TRBV28 | - | - | CASSSRTAKNEKLFF | TGTGCCAGCAGTTCCCGGACAGCCAAAAATGAAAAACTGTTTTTT
TRBJ1-1 | TRBV10-2 | few | - | CASGGTEAFF | TGCGCCAGCGGGGGCACTGAAGCTTTCTTT
TRBJ2-7 | TRBV7-9 | - | TRBD1 | CASSHPTGTHEQYF | TGTGCCAGCAGCCACCCGACAGGGACCCACGAGCAGTACTTC
TRBJ2-7 | TRBV4-2 | - | - | CASSQEYRSGYEQYF | TGTGCCAGCAGCCAAGAATACCGGAGCGGGTACGAGCAGTACTTC
TRBJ1-5 | TRBV28 | once | - | CASSPLWAGAQPQHF | TGTGCCAGCAGTCCCTTGTGGGCAGGGGCCCAGCCCCAGCATTTT
TRBJ1-5 | TRBV10-3 | few | TRBD1 | CAIWTGGNQPQHF | TGTGCCATCTGGACAGGGGGCAATCAGCCCCAGCATTTT
TRBJ1-4 | TRBV11-2 | few | - | CASSLPGTLKLFF | TGTGCCAGCAGCTTACCCGGGACGCTGAAACTGTTTTTT
TRBJ2-2 | TRBV28 | - | TRBD2 | CASSLAGVAGGPETGELFF | TGTGCCAGCAGTTTAGCAGGGGTAGCGGGAGGGCCGGAAACCGGGGAGCTGTTTTTT
TRBJ2-7 | TRBV6-4 | - | TRBD2 | CASLCSSGRHSYEQYF | TGTGCCAGCCTCTGTAGCAGCGGGAGGCACTCCTACGAGCAGTACTTC
TRBJ2-6 | TRBV6-5 | - | - | CASRDSGANVLTF | TGTGCCAGCAGGGATTCTGGGGCCAACGTCCTGACTTTC
TRBJ2-2 | TRBV6-1 | - | - | CASSARTSHRTGELFF | TGTGCCAGCAGTGCCCGGACTTCCCATCGCACCGGGGAGCTGTTTTTT
TRBJ2-5 | TRBV6-4 | - | - | CASSDWWLRYEQETQYF | TGTGCCAGCAGTGACTGGTGGCTTAGGTACGAACAAGAGACCCAGTACTTC
TRBJ2-7 | TRBV11-2 | - | - | CASSIRDTYEQYF | TGTGCCAGCAGCATCCGGGACACCTACGAGCAGTACTTC
TRBJ2-7 | TRBV7-9 | few | TRBD2 | CASSLEGAGFGYEQYF | TGTGCCAGCAGCTTAGAGGGAGCGGGATTTGGATACGAGCAGTACTTC
TRBJ2-3 | TRBV30 | - | TRBD2 | CLIQSGSPDTQYF | TGTTTAATCCAAAGCGGGAGCCCAGATACGCAGTATTTT
TRBJ2-1 | TRBV2 | once | TRBD2 | CASLLAGRNEQFF | TGTGCCAGCCTCCTAGCGGGAAGGAATGAGCAGTTCTTC
TRBJ2-1 | TRBV4-1 | - | TRBD2 | CASSLLAGAIYEQFF | TGCGCCAGCAGCCTTCTAGCGGGAGCAATCTATGAGCAGTTCTTC
TRBJ2-7 | TRBV4-3 | - | - | CASSQGDREGDEQYF | TGCGCCAGCAGCCAAGGAGACAGGGAGGGGGACGAGCAGTACTTC
TRBJ2-7 | TRBV4-3 | - | - | CASSQDRAGWGSYEQYF | TGCGCCAGCAGCCAAGATCGGGCGGGATGGGGGTCCTACGAGCAGTACTTC
TRBJ1-3 | TRBV28 | once | TRBD1 | CASSPGTVENTIYF | TGTGCCAGCAGTCCGGGGACAGTTGAAAACACCATATATTTT
TRBJ2-7 | TRBV11-3 | - | TRBD1 | CASSPGGRSYEQYF | TGTGCCAGCAGCCCAGGGGGCCGGTCCTACGAGCAGTACTTC
TRBJ2-5 | TRBV7-2 | - | - | CASSLGEYQETQYF | TGTGCCAGCAGCTTAGGCGAGTACCAAGAGACCCAGTACTTC
TRBJ2-7 | TRBV7-3 | - | - | CASSSQGLAYEQYF | TGTGCCAGCAGCTCTCAGGGATTGGCCTACGAGCAGTACTTC
TRBJ2-7 | TRBV5-1 | - | - | CASSLRQGYEQYF | TGCGCCAGCAGCTTGCGGCAGGGCTACGAGCAGTACTTC
TRBJ2-5 | TRBV5-4 | - | - | CASSFPSPGLETQYF | TGTGCCAGCAGCTTCCCCTCCCCAGGGCTGGAGACCCAGTACTTC